This entry lists 10 T cell receptor beta chains sequenced from one sample in a study of human T cells and chemical hapten exposure. TCRdb called the RACE reads again in MiXCR, with one record for every CDR3 protein. The table lists some 350,000 distinct CDR3 sequences, roughly 6.9% of them singletons. Time point: patch test 1, 2 weeks after DPC sensitization. Treatment noted: therapeutic diphenylcyclopropenone sensitization with weekly scalp DPC. The material sequenced was whole blood, taken in connection with sensitization to the hapten diphenylcyclopropenone (DPC). The receptors here all came from a woman between 18 and 30 years old with alopecia areata. Some clones in this sample may be carry-over from other donors' samples.

There are a few counts of this clonotype. The rearrangement links TRBV19 to TRBJ1-2; tentative D call: TRBD1 (6 bases). Germline CDR1 LNHDA, CDR2 SQIVND (reference sequence). V lost 3 bases, J lost 0 bases, and 11 bases lay in between. This CDR3 spans 15 amino acids. CDR3 loop: CASSISAGANYGYTF. CDR3 coding DNA: TGTGCCAGTAGTATCTCGGCAGGGGCTAACTATGGCTACACCTTC.

This clonotype was counted ten times or more. The chain couples TRBV20-1 to TRBJ2-6; D may be TRBD1 (5 bases). V was trimmed by 1 base and J by 8 bases, leaving 15 bases between them. The germline CDR1 and CDR2 sequences are DFQATT and SNEGSKA (reference sequence). There are 15 residues in the CDR3. The CDR3 sequence is CSARGPQGYTNVLTF. In nucleotides, the CDR3 is TGCAGTGCTAGAGGGCCTCAGGGATATACCAACGTCCTGACTTTC.

This clonotype has at least ten counts. The gene calls are TRBV2 and TRBJ2-5; D gene uncertain. There are 13 residues in the CDR3. Germline lookup yields CDR1 SNHLY and CDR2 FYNNEI. V was cut by 2 bases and J by 0 bases, with 4 bases left in between. CDR3 bases: TGTGCCAGCAGTGAATGGGACCAAGAGACCCAGTACTTC. This translates into CASSEWDQETQYF.

The V call is TRBV6-5, the J call TRBJ2-4; D may be TRBD1 (5 bases). V dropped 4 bases and J dropped 10 bases, with 17 bases sitting between them. Germline V gene sequence: CDR1 MNHEY, CDR2 SVGAGI. The CDR3 runs to 14 residues. CDR3 coding DNA: TGTGCCAGCAGTTTGAAGGGGAACAGCCCGATTCAGTACTTC. Its translation: CASSLKGNSPIQYF.

The V gene is TRBV6-1, the J gene TRBJ1-5; no firm D call. Trimming pared 7 bases from V and 11 bases from J, leaving 9 bases between. In germline, CDR1 is MNHNS, CDR2 SASEGT. CDR3 size: 10 residues. In nucleotides, the CDR3 is TGTGCCAGCAATCCCGGAGCCCAGCATTTT. The encoded protein is CASNPGAQHF.

This clonotype has a count of ten or more. The chain combines TRBV11-2 with TRBJ2-3, with no clear D. Trimming cost V 6 bases and J 6 bases, with 16 bases left between them. CDR1 and CDR2 (germline): SGHAT, FQNNGV. The CDR3 spans 14 residues. The CDR3 DNA sequence: TGTGCCAGCAGACTCTTTACTACTGTGGATACGCAGTATTTT. Residues: CASRLFTTVDTQYF.

Ten or more counts support this clonotype. The V call is TRBV29-1, the J call TRBJ2-5; D possibly corresponds to TRBD1 (5 bases). The CDR3 is made up of 12 amino acids. Germline CDR1 reads SQVTM; CDR2 reads ANQGSEA. With 3 bases removed from V and 4 bases from J, the gap between germline ends came to 9 bases. DNA for the CDR3: TGCAGCGTTGACCAGGGCACAGAGACCCAGTACTTC. Translated: CSVDQGTETQYF.

This clonotype has more than one count but fewer than ten. This chain joins TRBV5-5 and TRBJ2-3; D is possibly TRBD2 (6 bases). V dropped 2 bases and J dropped 2 bases, with 12 bases sitting between them. CDR3 size: 15 residues. From germline, CDR1 is SGHKS and CDR2 YYEKEE (reference sequence). CDR3 region: CASSFRRGLTDTQYF. The CDR3 nucleotides are TGTGCCAGCAGCTTTCGGCGGGGTCTCACAGATACGCAGTATTTT.

This clonotype was seen more than once but under ten times. This chain connects TRBV20-1 to TRBJ1-2, with 8 bases identical to TRBD1. Germline assignment: CDR1 DFQATT and CDR2 SNEGSKA (reference sequence). J was trimmed by 8 bases and V by 6 bases; bases with no gene match: 8. The CDR3 totals 12 residues. DNA of the CDR3: TGCAGTGCACAGGACAGGGTAGGAGGCTACACCTTC. Protein: CSAQDRVGGYTF.

CDR3: CASSIREAHGYTF. The CDR3 DNA follows: TGTGCCAGCAGTATAAGGGAGGCGCATGGCTACACCTTC. The rearrangement uses TRBV12-3 or TRBV12-4 and TRBJ1-2; no clear D. The CDR3 is 13 residues long. V was trimmed by 5 bases and J by 6 bases, leaving 13 bases between them.